The TCR beta chain under discussion was sequenced for a study of shared clonotypes between healthy human individuals. CDR1 and CDR2 from the germline V gene are SGHNT and YYREEE (reference sequence). The V and J ends lost 0 bases and 4 bases respectively, with 7 bases between them. The CDR3 sequence is 14 residues long. Evenly divided among several immunoSEQ plates was the genomic DNA of each subset. Assay: immunoSEQ multiplex PCR; the TCRdb copy retains only in-frame clones and omits some. Of approximately 740,000 clones in the sample, approximately 74% were seen once. Only Caucasian adults living in Nashville, Tennessee served as donors.

This receptor was obtained from a woman aged 25 to 45 in good health. The chain uses TRBV5-4 and TRBJ1-4, with D hard to call. The sequenced material came from memory CD4+ T cells sorted from blood. The subset denotes: CD45RA-negative fraction. CDR3 nucleotides: TGTGCCAGCAGCTTGGGAGGTCTTAATGAAAAACTGTTTTTT. Amino acids: CASSLGGLNEKLFF.